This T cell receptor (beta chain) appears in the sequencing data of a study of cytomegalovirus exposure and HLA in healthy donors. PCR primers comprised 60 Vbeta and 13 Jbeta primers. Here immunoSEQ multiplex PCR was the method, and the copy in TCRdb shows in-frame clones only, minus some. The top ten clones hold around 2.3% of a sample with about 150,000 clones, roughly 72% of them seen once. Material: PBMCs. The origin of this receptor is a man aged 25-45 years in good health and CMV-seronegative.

The CDR3 coding sequence is TGTGCCAGCAGTCCCCAGACAGGAAACCAGCCCCAGCATTTT. It encodes CASSPQTGNQPQHF. V gene TRBV27 combines with J gene TRBJ1-5, with D possibly matching TRBD1 (6 bases). The ends were cut back, 5 bases at V and 7 bases at J, with 15 bases in the middle. The germline gives CDR1 MNHEY, CDR2 SMNVEV (reference sequence). CDR3 size: 14 residues.